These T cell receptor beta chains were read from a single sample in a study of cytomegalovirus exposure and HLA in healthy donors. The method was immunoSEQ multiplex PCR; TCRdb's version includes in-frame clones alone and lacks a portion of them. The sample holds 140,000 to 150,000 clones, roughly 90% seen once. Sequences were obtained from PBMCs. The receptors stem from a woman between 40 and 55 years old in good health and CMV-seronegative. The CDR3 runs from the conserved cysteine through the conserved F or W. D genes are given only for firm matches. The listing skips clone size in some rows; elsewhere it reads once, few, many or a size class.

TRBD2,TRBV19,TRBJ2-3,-,TGTGCCAGTAGTACGGGGAGGACTAGCGGGGGCACAGATACGCAGTATTTT,CASSTGRTSGGTDTQYF
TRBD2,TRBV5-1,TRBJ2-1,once,TGCGCCAGCAGCGGGAGACTAGCGGGAGGGCCCGATGAGCAGTTCTTC,CASSGRLAGGPDEQFF
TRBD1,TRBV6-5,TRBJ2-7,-,TGTGCCAGCAGTTACACACCGGGACAGGGGTACGAGCAGTACTTC,CASSYTPGQGYEQYF
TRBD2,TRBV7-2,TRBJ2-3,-,TGTGCCAGCAGCCCACTAGCGGGGGCAAGGATAGATACGCAGTATTTT,CASSPLAGARIDTQYF
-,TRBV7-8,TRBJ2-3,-,TGTGCCAGCAGCTCCCCACCTCAGGGAAGGGTCACAGATACGCAGTATTTT,CASSSPPQGRVTDTQYF
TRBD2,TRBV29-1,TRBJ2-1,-,TGCGGCGTTGAAGAGGTAGCGGGAGGGGTAAATGAGCAGTTCTTC,CGVEEVAGGVNEQFF
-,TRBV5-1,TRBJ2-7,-,TGCGCCAGCAGCTTGGACAACCCCCTAGCTCCGTGGGAGCAGTACTTC,CASSLDNPLAPWEQYF
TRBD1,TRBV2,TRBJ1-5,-,TGTGCCAGCAGTGCCCGGGACAGGGCAGTTCAGCCCCAGCATTTT,CASSARDRAVQPQHF
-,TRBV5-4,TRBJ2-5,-,TGTGCCAGCAGCCCCCGGGGGGCCGGAGGGGAGACCCAGTACTTC,CASSPRGAGGETQYF
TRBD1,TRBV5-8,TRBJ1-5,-,TGTGCCAGCAGCCCGGGCGGGGGACAGGGGTTCAGCCAGCCCCAGCATTTT,CASSPGGGQGFSQPQHF
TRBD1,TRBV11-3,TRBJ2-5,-,TGTGCCAGCAGCTTAGGAGGATCAGGGGGCTGGGAGACCCAGTACTTC,CASSLGGSGGWETQYF
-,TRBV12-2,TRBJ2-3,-,TGTGCAAGTCGCTTAGCGGGGCTAAGCACAGATACGCAGTATTTT,CASRLAGLSTDTQYF
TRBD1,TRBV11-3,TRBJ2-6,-,TGTGCCAGCAGCACAGGACAGGCCACCTCTGGGGCCAACGTCCTGACTTTC,CASSTGQATSGANVLTF
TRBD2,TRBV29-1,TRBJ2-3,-,TGCAGCGCTGTAAGACTAGCCACAGATACGCAGTATTTT,CSAVRLATDTQYF
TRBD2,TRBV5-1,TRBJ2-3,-,TGCGCCAGCAGCTTAGTAGCGGGAGAGATTACAGATACGCAGTATTTT,CASSLVAGEITDTQYF
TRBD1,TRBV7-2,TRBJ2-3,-,TGTGCCAGCAGTCCCAGGACAGGGCCAGATACGCAGTATTTT,CASSPRTGPDTQYF
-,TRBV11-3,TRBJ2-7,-,TGTGCCAGCAGCGTAGGGGGGGGCTACGAGCAGTACTTC,CASSVGGGYEQYF
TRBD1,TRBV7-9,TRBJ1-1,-,TGTGCCAGCAGTAAACAGGGGGCCGGGAACACTGAAGCTTTCTTT,CASSKQGAGNTEAFF
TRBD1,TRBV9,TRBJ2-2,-,TGTGCCAGCAGCGTAGAGGGACAGGGCTACACCGGGGAGCTGTTTTTT,CASSVEGQGYTGELFF
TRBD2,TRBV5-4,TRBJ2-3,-,TGTGCCAGCAGCTCCGGGACTAGCGGGACGGCAGATACGCAGTATTTT,CASSSGTSGTADTQYF
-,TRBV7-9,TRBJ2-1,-,TGTTCCAGCAGCTTGGCACTAGCAAATGAGCAGTTCTTC,CSSSLALANEQFF
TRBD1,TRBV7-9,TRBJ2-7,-,TGTGCCAGCAGCTTAGCGTTGGGACAGGGGGCGCGGGAGCAGTACTTC,CASSLALGQGAREQYF
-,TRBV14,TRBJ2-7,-,TGTGCCAGCAGCCAAGCGTTCCGGGGTCTTTTCCACGAGCAGTACTTC,CASSQAFRGLFHEQYF
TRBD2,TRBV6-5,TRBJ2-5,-,TGTGCCAGCAGTTCTGGGGGAGGGCCGGGAGAGACCCAGTACTTC,CASSSGGGPGETQYF